These T cell receptor beta chains were read from a single sample in a study of T cell responses to AZD1222 COVID-19 vaccine. The assay was immunoSEQ multiplex PCR, and TCRdb's table has in-frame clones only and misses some. The sample records more than 85,000 clones, 88% being singletons. The specimen comprised peripheral blood, sampled on day 0 of AZD1222 vaccination. The receptors originated from an adult in good health. CDR3s include the opening cysteine and the closing phenylalanine or tryptophan. D genes are given only for firm matches. Size values are once, few and many counts, or a class for expanded clones, and some rows have none.

j_call | cdr3_length | v_call | clone_size | d_call | cdr3_nt | cdr3_aa
TRBJ2-1 | 11 | TRBV19 | - | - | TGTGCCAGTAGTATTTTGAATGAGCAGTTCTTC | CASSILNEQFF
TRBJ1-4 | 16 | TRBV5-1 | - | TRBD1 | TGCGCCAGCAGCTTCCAGGGGGGCGGGACTAATGAAAAACTGTTTTTT | CASSFQGGGTNEKLFF
TRBJ2-1 | 12 | TRBV12-5 | - | - | TGTGCTAGTGGTTTGGTTGGCGGGGAGCAGTTCTTC | CASGLVGGEQFF
TRBJ1-4 | 11 | TRBV30 | - | - | TGTGCCCGCTCCCGGGGTGAAAAACTGTTTTTT | CARSRGEKLFF
TRBJ2-5 | 14 | TRBV11-2 | - | - | TGTGCCAGCAGCCTCGGGAATAGGCAAGAGACCCAGTACTTC | CASSLGNRQETQYF
TRBJ1-4 | 16 | TRBV18 | once | - | TGTGCCAGCTCCCCGATGGGAGGACAGATAAATGAAAAACTGTTTTTT | CASSPMGGQINEKLFF
TRBJ1-1 | 11 | TRBV21-1 | once | - | TGTGCCAGCACCCACAGGGGTGAAGCTTTCTTT | CASTHRGEAFF
TRBJ2-2 | 16 | TRBV15 | - | TRBD2 | TGTGCCACCAGCAGAGGACTAGCGGACCTTACCGGGGAGCTGTTTTTT | CATSRGLADLTGELFF
TRBJ2-5 | 16 | TRBV2 | - | - | TGTGCCAGCAGGAACCGGGCCCCGCGCGGAGATGAGACCCAGTACTTC | CASRNRAPRGDETQYF
TRBJ2-1 | 17 | TRBV7-2 | - | TRBD2 | TGTGCCAGCAGCATAACTAGCGGGAGGAGAATACAGAATGAGCAGTTCTTC | CASSITSGRRIQNEQFF
TRBJ1-2 | 15 | TRBV7-9 | - | - | TGTGCCAGCAGCTTAAAGGCAGGTTTTAACTATGGCTACACCTTC | CASSLKAGFNYGYTF
TRBJ1-5 | 12 | TRBV30 | - | - | TGTGCCTGGAGGGGGACCCGGGGGGCCCAGCATTTT | CAWRGTRGAQHF
TRBJ2-7 | 15 | TRBV6-6 | - | TRBD2 | TGTGCCAGCAGTTACTCGAGGCGGGAGGGCCACGAGCAGTACTTC | CASSYSRREGHEQYF
TRBJ1-1 | 14 | TRBV9 | - | - | TGTGCCAGCAGCACGAGACAGGATAACACTGAAGCTTTCTTT | CASSTRQDNTEAFF
TRBJ2-1 | 16 | TRBV9 | - | - | TGTGCCAGCAGCGCGGCGCGCGTGACTTATGACAATGAGCAGTTCTTC | CASSAARVTYDNEQFF
TRBJ2-5 | 13 | TRBV19 | - | - | TGTGCCAGTAGTATAGACACAGAAGAGACCCAGTACTTC | CASSIDTEETQYF
TRBJ1-1 | 13 | TRBV12-3/TRBV12-4 | - | - | TGTGCCAGCAGTTTAGGGGGGGGCACTGAAGCTTTCTTT | CASSLGGGTEAFF
TRBJ2-3 | 15 | TRBV28 | - | TRBD2 | TGTGCCAGCAGTGCACTAGCGGTCGTGAGGGATACGCAGTATTTT | CASSALAVVRDTQYF
TRBJ2-1 | 15 | TRBV5-6 | - | TRBD2 | TGTGCCAGCAGCTTAGGCCTAGCGGGAGTCAATGAGCAGTTCTTC | CASSLGLAGVNEQFF
TRBJ2-7 | 17 | TRBV3-1/TRBV3-2 | - | TRBD1 | TGTGCCAGCAGTCATTCCTCGGGACAGGGGGTGGCCTACGAGCAGTACTTC | CASSHSSGQGVAYEQYF
TRBJ2-7 | 13 | TRBV19 | once | - | TGTGCCAGTTCACGGACTGGCGGCTACGAGCAGTACTTC | CASSRTGGYEQYF
TRBJ1-1 | 13 | TRBV20-1 | - | - | TGCAGTGCTAGTGGAGACATGAACACTGAAGCTTTCTTT | CSASGDMNTEAFF
TRBJ2-1 | 17 | TRBV16 | - | - | TGTGCCAGCAGCCAATTCCTTTCACAGAGCTCATGGGGTGAGCAGTTCTTC | CASSQFLSQSSWGEQFF
TRBJ1-2 | 14 | TRBV6-4 | once | - | TGTGCCAGCAGTGAACGGGGGGAGACCTCCAGCTACACCTTC | CASSERGETSSYTF
TRBJ1-6 | 15 | TRBV27 | once | - | TGTGCCAGCAGTTTAGGGACATCGGGTAATTCACCCCTCCACTTT | CASSLGTSGNSPLHF
TRBJ1-4 | 15 | TRBV28 | - | TRBD1 | TGTGCCAGCAGGTCAGGGGGCGCAGGAGATGAAAAACTGTTTTTT | CASRSGGAGDEKLFF
TRBJ1-1 | 15 | TRBV2 | few | - | TGTGCCAGCAGTGAAGCTAGAGGGTTGAGCACTGAAGCTTTCTTT | CASSEARGLSTEAFF
TRBJ1-1 | 10 | TRBV29-1 | - | - | TGCTGCGGGGTAAACACTGAAGCTTTCTTT | CCGVNTEAFF
TRBJ1-1 | 14 | TRBV5-4 | - | - | TGTGCCAGCAGCCGGGGGACTTCGAACACTGAAGCTTTCTTT | CASSRGTSNTEAFF
TRBJ2-3 | 14 | TRBV7-9 | - | - | TGTGCCAGCACCCACCGAGGGGCCACAGATACGCAGTATTTT | CASTHRGATDTQYF
TRBJ1-2 | 15 | TRBV6-1 | - | - | TGTGCCAGCAGTGACCGAGCCCGTACAGGGCGTGGCTACACCTTC | CASSDRARTGRGYTF
TRBJ2-1 | 17 | TRBV5-6 | - | TRBD2 | TGTGCCAGCAGCTTGATTGGCGGGAGGGCGACCTACAATGAGCAGTTCTTC | CASSLIGGRATYNEQFF